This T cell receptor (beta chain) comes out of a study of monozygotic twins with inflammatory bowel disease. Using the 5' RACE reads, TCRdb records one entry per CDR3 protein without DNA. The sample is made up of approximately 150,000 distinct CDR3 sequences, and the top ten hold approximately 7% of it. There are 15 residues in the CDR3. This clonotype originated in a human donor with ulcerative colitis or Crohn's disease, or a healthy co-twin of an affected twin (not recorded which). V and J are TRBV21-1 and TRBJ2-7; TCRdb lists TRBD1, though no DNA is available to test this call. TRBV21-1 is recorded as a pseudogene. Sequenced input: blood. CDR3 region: CASSKAYRPQGEQYF.